This TCR beta chain was sequenced during a study of blood T cells in healthy people across ages. Primers used in a second PCR of about 7 to 12 cycles were a sample-barcoded 5' primer and a J-beta primer mix. MiXCR was run by TCRdb on the 5' RACE reads, yielding one entry per CDR3 protein. The sample records roughly 1,500,000 distinct CDR3 sequences, about 40% being singletons. Study observations and caveats: Naive CD4+ cells and diversity were both higher in long-lived donors than in aged donors. No conclusive comparison of naive versus antigen-experienced cells was possible with unsorted PBMCs.

This clonotype was picked up a small number of times. What it recognizes is unknown. CDR3 size: 17 residues. V trimming: 4 bases; J trimming: 5 bases; junction bases outside the gene matches: 15. The V gene's germline CDR1 is MNHNS and CDR2 SASEGT. Each of the donors had 9 to 10 milliliters of peripheral blood drawn into EDTA-treated Vacutainer tubes. The source material was blood. The TCR sequence derives from a woman under 30 in good health. This chain uses TRBV6-1 with TRBJ2-5, with 8 bases fitting TRBD2. The CDR3 bases are TGTGCCAGCAGTGTTACCGGTGGAGCGGGAGTGATGGAGACCCAGTACTTC. It codes for CASSVTGGAGVMETQYF.